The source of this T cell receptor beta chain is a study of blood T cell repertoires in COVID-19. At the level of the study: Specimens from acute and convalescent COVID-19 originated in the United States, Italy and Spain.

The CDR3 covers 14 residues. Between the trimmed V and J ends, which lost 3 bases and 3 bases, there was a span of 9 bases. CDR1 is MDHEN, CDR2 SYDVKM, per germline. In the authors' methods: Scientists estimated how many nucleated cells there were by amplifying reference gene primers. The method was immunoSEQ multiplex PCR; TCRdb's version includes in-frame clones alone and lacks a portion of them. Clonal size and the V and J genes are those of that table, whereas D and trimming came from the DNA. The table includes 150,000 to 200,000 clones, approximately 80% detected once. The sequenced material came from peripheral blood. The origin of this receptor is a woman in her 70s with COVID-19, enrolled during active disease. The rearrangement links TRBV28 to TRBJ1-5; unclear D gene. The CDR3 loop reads CASSFVRVNQPQHF. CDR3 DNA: TGTGCCAGCAGTTTTGTGCGGGTCAATCAGCCCCAGCATTTT.